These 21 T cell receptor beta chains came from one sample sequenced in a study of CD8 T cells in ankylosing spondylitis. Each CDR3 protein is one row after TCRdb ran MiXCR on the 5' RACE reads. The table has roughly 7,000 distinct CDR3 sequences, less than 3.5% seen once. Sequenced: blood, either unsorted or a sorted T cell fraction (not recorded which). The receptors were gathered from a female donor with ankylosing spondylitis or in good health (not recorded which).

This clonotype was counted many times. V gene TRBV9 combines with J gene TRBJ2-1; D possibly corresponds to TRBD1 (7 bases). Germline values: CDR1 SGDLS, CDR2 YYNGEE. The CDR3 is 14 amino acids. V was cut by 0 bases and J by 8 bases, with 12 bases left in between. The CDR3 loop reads CASSVVGGGDEQFF. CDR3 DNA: TGTGCCAGCAGCGTAGTAGGAGGGGGCGATGAGCAGTTCTTC.

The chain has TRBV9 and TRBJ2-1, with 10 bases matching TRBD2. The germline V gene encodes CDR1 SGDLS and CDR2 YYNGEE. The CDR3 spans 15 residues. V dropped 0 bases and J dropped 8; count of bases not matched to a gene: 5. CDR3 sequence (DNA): TGTGCCAGCAGCGTAGATAGCGGGGGGAAGCATGAGCAGTTCTTC. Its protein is CASSVDSGGKHEQFF.

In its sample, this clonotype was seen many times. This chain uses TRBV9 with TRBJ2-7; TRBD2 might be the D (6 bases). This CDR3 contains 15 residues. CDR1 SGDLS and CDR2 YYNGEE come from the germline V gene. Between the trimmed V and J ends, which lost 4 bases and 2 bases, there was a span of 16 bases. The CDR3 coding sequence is TGTGCCAGCAGCCCGCAGTCTAGCGCAACCTACGAGCAGTACTTC. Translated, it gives CASSPQSSATYEQYF.

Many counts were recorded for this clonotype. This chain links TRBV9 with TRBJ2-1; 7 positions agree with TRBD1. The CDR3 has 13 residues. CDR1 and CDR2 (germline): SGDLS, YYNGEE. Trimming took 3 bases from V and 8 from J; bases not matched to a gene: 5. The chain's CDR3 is CASSDNRGDEQFF. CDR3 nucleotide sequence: TGTGCCAGCAGCGACAACAGGGGTGATGAGCAGTTCTTC.

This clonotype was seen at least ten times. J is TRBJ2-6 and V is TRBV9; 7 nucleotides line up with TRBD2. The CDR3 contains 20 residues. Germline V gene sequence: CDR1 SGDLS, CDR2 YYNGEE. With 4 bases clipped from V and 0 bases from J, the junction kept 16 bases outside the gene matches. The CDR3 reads CASSLRVQAPGGSGANVLTF. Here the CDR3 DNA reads TGTGCCAGCAGCCTAAGGGTTCAGGCCCCGGGGGGCTCTGGGGCCAACGTCCTGACTTTC.

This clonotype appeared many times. Here the CDR3 DNA reads TGTGCCAGCAGCGTAGATGAAGGTATAAACTATGGCTACACCTTC. Protein: CASSVDEGINYGYTF. The chain couples TRBV9 to TRBJ1-2; no reliable D call. Per germline, CDR1 SGDLS and CDR2 YYNGEE. The V and J ends lost 0 bases and 2 bases respectively, with 11 bases between them. The CDR3 contains 15 residues. The whole variable domain, filled in from reference TRBV9 and TRBJ1-2, reads DSGVTQTPKHLITATGQRVTLRCSPRSGDLSVYWYQQSLDQGLQFLIQYYNGEERAKGNILERFSAQQFPDLHSELNLSSLELGDSALYFCASSVDEGINYGYTFGSGTRLTVV.

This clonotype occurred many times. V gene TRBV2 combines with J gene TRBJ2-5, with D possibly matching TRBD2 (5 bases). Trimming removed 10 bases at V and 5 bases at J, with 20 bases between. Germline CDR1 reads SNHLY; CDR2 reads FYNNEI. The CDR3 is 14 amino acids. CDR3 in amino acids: CATSEARESETQYF. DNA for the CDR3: TGTGCCACCTCCGAAGCTCGGGAATCGGAGACCCAGTACTTC.

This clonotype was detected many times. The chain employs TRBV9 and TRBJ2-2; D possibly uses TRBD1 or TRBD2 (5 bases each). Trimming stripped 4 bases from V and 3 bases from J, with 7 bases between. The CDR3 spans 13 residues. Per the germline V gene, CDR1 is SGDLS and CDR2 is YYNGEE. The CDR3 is CASSRGDTGELFF. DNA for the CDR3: TGTGCCAGCAGCAGGGGAGACACCGGGGAGCTGTTTTTT.

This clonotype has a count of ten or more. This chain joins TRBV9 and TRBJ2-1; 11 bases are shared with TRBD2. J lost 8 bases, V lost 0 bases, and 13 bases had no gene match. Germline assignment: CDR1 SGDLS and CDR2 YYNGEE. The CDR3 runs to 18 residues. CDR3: CASSVDRGSGGAFDEQFF. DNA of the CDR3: TGTGCCAGCAGCGTAGATCGGGGTAGCGGGGGGGCCTTTGATGAGCAGTTCTTC.

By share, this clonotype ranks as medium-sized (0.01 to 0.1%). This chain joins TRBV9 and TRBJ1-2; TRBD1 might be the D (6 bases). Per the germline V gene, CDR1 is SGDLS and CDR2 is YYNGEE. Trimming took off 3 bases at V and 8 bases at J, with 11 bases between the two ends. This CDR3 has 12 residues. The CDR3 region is CASSDRTGGYTF. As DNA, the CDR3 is TGTGCCAGCAGCGACCGTACAGGGGGCTACACCTTC.

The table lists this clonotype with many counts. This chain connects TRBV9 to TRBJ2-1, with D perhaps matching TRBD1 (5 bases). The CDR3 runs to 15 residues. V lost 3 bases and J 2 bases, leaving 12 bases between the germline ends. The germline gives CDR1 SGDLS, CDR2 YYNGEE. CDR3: CASSAAWGAYNEQFF. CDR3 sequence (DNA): TGTGCCAGCAGCGCCGCATGGGGCGCCTACAATGAGCAGTTCTTC.

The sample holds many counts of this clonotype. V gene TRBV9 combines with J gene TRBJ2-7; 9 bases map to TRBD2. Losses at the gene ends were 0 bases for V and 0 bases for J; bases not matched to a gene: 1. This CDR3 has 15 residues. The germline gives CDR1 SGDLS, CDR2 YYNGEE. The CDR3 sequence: CASSVASGNSYEQYF. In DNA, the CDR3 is TGTGCCAGCAGCGTAGCTAGCGGGAACTCCTACGAGCAGTACTTC.

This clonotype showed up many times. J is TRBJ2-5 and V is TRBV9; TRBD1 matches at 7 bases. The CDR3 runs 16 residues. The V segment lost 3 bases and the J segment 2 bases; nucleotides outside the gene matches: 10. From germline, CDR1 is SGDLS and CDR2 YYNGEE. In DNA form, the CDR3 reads TGTGCCAGCAGCGGGGATACAGGGGAGCTTCAAGAGACCCAGTACTTC. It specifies CASSGDTGELQETQYF.

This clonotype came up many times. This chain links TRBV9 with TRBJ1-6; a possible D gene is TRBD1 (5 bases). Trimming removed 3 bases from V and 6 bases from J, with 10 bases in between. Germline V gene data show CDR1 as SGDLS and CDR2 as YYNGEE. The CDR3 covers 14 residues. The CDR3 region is CASSGGDFNSPLHF. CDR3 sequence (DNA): TGTGCCAGCAGCGGGGGGGATTTTAATTCACCCCTCCACTTT. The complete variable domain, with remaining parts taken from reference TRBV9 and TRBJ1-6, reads DSGVTQTPKHLITATGQRVTLRCSPRSGDLSVYWYQQSLDQGLQFLIQYYNGEERAKGNILERFSAQQFPDLHSELNLSSLELGDSALYFCASSGGDFNSPLHFGNGTRLTVT.

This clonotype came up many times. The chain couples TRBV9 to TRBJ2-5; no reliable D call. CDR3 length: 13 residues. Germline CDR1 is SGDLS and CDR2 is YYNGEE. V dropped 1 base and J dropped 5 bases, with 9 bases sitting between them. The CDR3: CASSVRVGETQYF. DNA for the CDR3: TGTGCCAGCAGCGTACGGGTAGGGGAGACCCAGTACTTC.

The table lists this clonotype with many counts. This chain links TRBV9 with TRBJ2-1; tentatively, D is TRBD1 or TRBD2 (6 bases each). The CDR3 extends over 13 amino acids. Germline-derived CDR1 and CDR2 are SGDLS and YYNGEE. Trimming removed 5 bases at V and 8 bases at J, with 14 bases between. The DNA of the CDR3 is TGTGCCAGCAGTGGGGGGCTGAGCGATGAGCAGTTCTTC. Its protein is CASSGGLSDEQFF.

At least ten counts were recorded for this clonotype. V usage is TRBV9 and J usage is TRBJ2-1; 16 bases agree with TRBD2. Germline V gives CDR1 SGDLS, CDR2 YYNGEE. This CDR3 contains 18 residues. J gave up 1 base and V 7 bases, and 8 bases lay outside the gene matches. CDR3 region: CASDSGTSGRGSYNEQFF. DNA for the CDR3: TGTGCCAGCGATTCCGGGACTAGCGGGAGGGGGTCCTACAATGAGCAGTTCTTC.

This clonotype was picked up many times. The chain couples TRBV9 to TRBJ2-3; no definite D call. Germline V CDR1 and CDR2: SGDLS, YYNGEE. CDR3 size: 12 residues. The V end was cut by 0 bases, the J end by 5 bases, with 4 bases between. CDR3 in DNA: TGTGCCAGCAGCGTAGTCGAAGATACGCAGTATTTT. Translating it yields CASSVVEDTQYF.

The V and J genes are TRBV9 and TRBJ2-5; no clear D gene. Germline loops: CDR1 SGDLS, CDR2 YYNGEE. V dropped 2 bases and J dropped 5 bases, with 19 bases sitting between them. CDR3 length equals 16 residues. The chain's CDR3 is CASSVNPSKGMETQYF. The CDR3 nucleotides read TGTGCCAGCAGCGTCAATCCCTCTAAAGGGATGGAGACCCAGTACTTC. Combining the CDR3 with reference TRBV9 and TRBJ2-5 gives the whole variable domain DSGVTQTPKHLITATGQRVTLRCSPRSGDLSVYWYQQSLDQGLQFLIQYYNGEERAKGNILERFSAQQFPDLHSELNLSSLELGDSALYFCASSVNPSKGMETQYFGPGTRLLVL.

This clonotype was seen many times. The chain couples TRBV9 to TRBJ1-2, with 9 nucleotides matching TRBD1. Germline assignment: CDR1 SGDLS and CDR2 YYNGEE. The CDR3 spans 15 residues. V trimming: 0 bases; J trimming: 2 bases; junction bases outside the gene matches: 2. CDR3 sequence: CASSVETGGNYGYTF. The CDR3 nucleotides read TGTGCCAGCAGCGTAGAGACAGGGGGGAACTATGGCTACACCTTC.

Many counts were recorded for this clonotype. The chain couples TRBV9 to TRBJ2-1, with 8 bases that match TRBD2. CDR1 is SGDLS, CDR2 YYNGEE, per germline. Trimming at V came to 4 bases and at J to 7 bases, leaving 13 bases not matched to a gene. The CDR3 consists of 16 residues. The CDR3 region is CASSLSGTPGANEQFF. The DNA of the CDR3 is TGTGCCAGCAGCCTTAGCGGGACCCCCGGAGCGAATGAGCAGTTCTTC.